This section outlines one T cell receptor (beta chain) sequence together with its context. This CDR3 has 14 residues. Deletions cut 3 bases from V and 1 base from J, with 7 bases between. CDR1 is ENHRY, CDR2 SYGVKD, per germline. This specimen belongs to a study of blood T cell repertoires in COVID-19. About the study: T cells, B-cell-depleted T cells, or PBMCs supplied cDNA or gDNA.

Sequencing was performed with immunoSEQ multiplex PCR; in TCRdb, only in-frame clones are kept and a portion is missing. The sample consists of about 230,000 clones, 70% to 90% of them appearing once. The sequencing sample was made of peripheral blood. The clonotype was recovered from a woman in her 70s with active or convalescent COVID-19. V gene TRBV10-3 combines with J gene TRBJ1-5; no clear D. The CDR3 sequence is CAISEHTSNQPQHF. CDR3 bases: TGTGCCATCAGTGAACACACAAGCAATCAGCCCCAGCATTTT.